Listed below are T cell receptor beta chains from one sample, sequenced in a study of T-cell reconstitution after alpha-beta-depleted transplantation in children. TCRdb ran MiXCR on the PCR reads and lists one entry per CDR3 protein. The sample lists roughly 300,000 distinct CDR3 sequences, under 14% seen once, with 23% in the top ten. Sequenced here: peripheral blood, sampled 180 days after TCRalphabeta/CD19-depleted stem cell transplant. All receptors derive from a male patient aged 2-10 years who had a stem cell transplant for chronic granulomatous disease, so the T cells may come from the graft donor. CDR3s include the opening cysteine and the closing phenylalanine or tryptophan. The order of the fields is V gene, clone size, D gene, J gene, CDR3 protein, CDR3 DNA. The D gene is left open where the match is weak. Size values are once, few and many counts, or a class for expanded clones, and some rows have none.

>TRBV5-1|many|TRBD1|TRBJ2-3
CASSTGQGPPDTQYF
TGCGCCAGCAGCACGGGACAGGGCCCCCCAGATACGCAGTATTTT
>TRBV12-3/TRBV12-4|many|.|TRBJ2-6
CASSHSGANVLTF
TGTGCCAGCAGTCATTCTGGGGCCAACGTCCTGACTTTC
>TRBV18|.|TRBD1|TRBJ1-1
CASSPPRAGGFTEAFF
TGTGCCAGCTCACCACCTCGGGCAGGGGGCTTTACTGAAGCTTTCTTT
>TRBV28|many|.|TRBJ1-5
CASSGAGYSNQPQHF
TGTGCCAGCAGTGGAGCAGGTTATAGCAATCAGCCCCAGCATTTT
>TRBV3-2|many|.|TRBJ1-4
CASSDSQGTSATNEKLFF
TGTGCCAGCAGCGATTCACAGGGGACCTCTGCAACTAATGAAAAACTGTTTTTT
>TRBV4-3|many|TRBD1|TRBJ2-7
CASSQALGTQGLSYEQYF
TGCGCCAGCAGCCAAGCTTTGGGGACACAGGGGCTTTCCTACGAGCAGTACTTC
>TRBV25-1|few|.|TRBJ1-2
CASSESLGHYGYTF
TGTGCCAGCAGTGAATCTCTGGGACACTATGGCTACACCTTC
>TRBV7-2|many|.|TRBJ1-3
CASSHTPTGNTIYF
TGTGCCAGCAGCCACACACCCACTGGAAACACCATATATTTT
>TRBV7-2|many|TRBD1|TRBJ1-5
CASSLQDRINQPQHF
TGTGCCAGCAGCCTACAGGACAGGATCAATCAGCCCCAGCATTTT
>TRBV28|few|.|TRBJ2-7
CASSFPGRTNYEQYF
TGTGCCAGCAGCTTTCCGGGACGGACTAACTACGAGCAGTACTTC
>TRBV29-1|many|TRBD1|TRBJ1-2
CSALTGVNGYTF
TGCAGCGCATTGACAGGGGTGAATGGCTACACCTTC
>TRBV12-3/TRBV12-4|few|.|TRBJ2-5
CASSLRDWGVETQYF
TGTGCCAGCAGCCTCCGGGACTGGGGGGTAGAGACCCAGTACTTC
>TRBV12-3/TRBV12-4|few|TRBD1|TRBJ1-2
CASSLRDRGLYGYTF
TGTGCCAGCAGTTTGAGGGACAGGGGGCTCTATGGCTACACCTTC
>TRBV5-1|many|.|TRBJ2-7
CASSATGSFYEQYF
TGCGCCAGCAGCGCCACCGGGAGTTTCTACGAGCAGTACTTC
>TRBV12-3/TRBV12-4|many|.|TRBJ2-3
CASTGWTASDTQYF
TGTGCCAGCACAGGCTGGACGGCTTCAGATACGCAGTATTTT
>TRBV20-1|many|TRBD2|TRBJ2-7
CSVRREGLYEQYF
TGCAGTGTAAGGCGGGAGGGCCTCTACGAGCAGTACTTC
>TRBV20-1|many|.|TRBJ1-2
CSARGGGNYGYTF
TGCAGTGCTAGGGGCGGGGGGAACTATGGCTACACCTTC
>TRBV2|many|.|TRBJ1-1
CASNPGTGYTEAFF
TGTGCCAGTAATCCAGGGACGGGGTACACTGAAGCTTTCTTT
>TRBV6-1|many|.|TRBJ2-6
CASREFDSGANVLTF
TGTGCCAGCAGAGAGTTCGACTCTGGGGCCAACGTCCTGACTTTC
>TRBV10-3|many|.|TRBJ2-7
CAISEPTGFTYEQYF
TGTGCCATCAGTGAGCCGACAGGTTTTACCTACGAGCAGTACTTC
>TRBV20-1|many|TRBD1|TRBJ2-7
CSATSRQGLLVEQYF
TGCAGTGCCACCTCGCGACAGGGGCTTTTGGTAGAGCAGTACTTC
>TRBV12-3/TRBV12-4|.|.|TRBJ2-5
CASSWIGTQYF
TGTGCCAGCAGTTGGATTGGGACCCAGTACTTC
>TRBV12-3/TRBV12-4|many|TRBD2|TRBJ2-2
CASSVGLAGREGELFF
TGTGCCAGCAGTGTCGGACTAGCGGGACGGGAGGGGGAGCTGTTTTTT